The next 12 T cell receptor beta chains were all read from a single sample in a study of T cell repertoires in cytomegalovirus infection. MiXCR, run by TCRdb on the reads, gives a single entry per CDR3 protein. Of about 740,000 distinct CDR3 sequences detected, approximately 34% appear once; the ten largest clones hold around 2.8%. Material for sequencing was PBMCs. Receptors originate from a human donor in good health (CMV status not recorded). Some clones in this sample may be carry-over from other donors' samples.

The rearrangement uses TRBV30 and TRBJ2-4; D is unresolved. Trimming removed 3 bases at V and 0 bases at J, with 21 bases between. This CDR3 region has 18 residues. Germline CDR1 GTSNPN, CDR2 SVGIG (reference sequence). Here the CDR3 DNA reads TGTGCCTGGAGCATCCGGGTCTACGCATTTTTAGCCAAAAACATTCAGTACTTC. Its protein is CAWSIRVYAFLAKNIQYF.

This clonotype was detected only a few times. The rearrangement uses TRBV12-3 or TRBV12-4 and TRBJ1-1; no reliable D call. The CDR3 contains 13 residues. V was pared by 7 bases and J by 4 bases, with 13 bases between. In DNA, the CDR3 is TGTGCCAGCACTCATACGCCGGCCACTGAAGCTTTCTTT. This translates into CASTHTPATEAFF.

CDR3 bases: TGCAGTGCTAGAGGTCTTCAGTGGATCGCTGAAGCTTTCTTT. Translation gives CSARGLQWIAEAFF. The rearrangement links TRBV20-1 to TRBJ1-1; D remains unclear. The V gene's germline CDR1 is DFQATT and CDR2 SNEGSKA (reference sequence). V was shortened by 1 base and J by 6 bases, with 15 bases between the two germline ends. The CDR3 runs 14 residues.

This chain joins TRBV27 and TRBJ1-1, with D maybe TRBD1 (5 bases). The CDR3 loop spans 16 amino acids. Germline values: CDR1 MNHEY, CDR2 SMNVEV (reference sequence). Trimming cost V 8 bases and J 2 bases, with 21 bases left between them. The DNA for the CDR3 is TGTGCCAGCTGTTGGTCTGCTGGGGCAATAAACACTGAAGCTTTCTTT. Translation: CASCWSAGAINTEAFF.

V usage is TRBV7-2 and J usage is TRBJ2-3, with D perhaps TRBD2 (5 bases). The ends were cut back, 1 base at V and 0 bases at J, with 8 bases in the middle. Looked up from germline, CDR1 is SGHTA and CDR2 is FQGNSA. The CDR3 consists of 15 residues. The CDR3 DNA follows: TGTGCCAGCAGCTTAGTAGCGCGAAGCACAGATACGCAGTATTTT. It encodes CASSLVARSTDTQYF.

This clonotype showed up just a few times. The chain has TRBV6-6 and TRBJ2-4; TRBD2 aligns across 11 bases. The germline V gene has CDR1 MNHNY and CDR2 SVGAGI (reference sequence). With V trimmed by 6 bases and J by 0 bases, 7 bases remained unmatched. This CDR3 has 17 amino acids. The CDR3 DNA follows: TGTGCCAGCAGACTAGCGGGGGCCCTTCAAGCCAAAAACATTCAGTACTTC. It codes for CASRLAGALQAKNIQYF.

This clonotype was detected only once. The genes are TRBV29-1 and TRBJ2-3, with D maybe TRBD2 (6 bases). Per germline, CDR1 SQVTM and CDR2 ANQGSEA. The CDR3 loop spans 14 amino acids. The ends were cut back, 4 bases at V and 4 bases at J, with 15 bases in the middle. The CDR3, as DNA: TGCAGCGTTGGGGCGGGATCAGGGCCAGATACGCAGTATTTT. Amino acids: CSVGAGSGPDTQYF.

This clonotype occurred a few times. This sequence joins TRBV29-1 and TRBJ2-1, with TRBD2 matching 13 bases. Trimming cost V 5 bases and J 0 bases; bases outside gene matches: 10. The CDR3 is 18 amino acids. CDR1 and CDR2 from the germline V gene are SQVTM and ANQGSEA. Here the CDR3 DNA reads TGCAGCGTTCAACCGGGACTAGCGGGGCAGAGCTCCTACAATGAGCAGTTCTTC. It yields the protein CSVQPGLAGQSSYNEQFF.

This sequence joins TRBV20-1 and TRBJ2-3, with 11 bases fitting TRBD2. Germline V gene lookup returns CDR1 DFQATT and CDR2 SNEGSKA (reference sequence). The V gene end was trimmed by 5 bases and the J gene end by 3 bases; junction bases not matched to a gene: 7. CDR3 size: 15 residues. CDR3 in amino acids: CSAGPTSGSTDTQYF. The CDR3 DNA follows: TGCAGTGCTGGACCAACTAGCGGGAGTACAGATACGCAGTATTTT.

This chain uses TRBV6-1 with TRBJ1-4; D gene unclear. With 5 bases removed from V and 12 bases from J, the gap between germline ends came to 13 bases. The CDR3 sequence is 12 residues long. Germline lookup yields CDR1 MNHNS and CDR2 SASEGT. CDR3 coding DNA: TGTGCCAGCAGTCACGGCCCCGGCGAACTGTTTTTT. Translated, it gives CASSHGPGELFF.

This clonotype was seen a handful of times. The V and J genes are TRBV19 and TRBJ1-5, with TRBD1 matching 10 bases. Germline CDR1 LNHDA, CDR2 SQIVND (reference sequence). With 5 bases clipped from V and 9 bases from J, the junction kept 10 bases outside the gene matches. There are 15 residues in the CDR3. The CDR3 reads CASSPQGQGGGPQHF. CDR3 DNA: TGTGCCAGTAGTCCCCAAGGACAGGGGGGAGGGCCCCAGCATTTT.

This chain connects TRBV28 to TRBJ1-5; TRBD1 aligns across 12 bases. V shed 0 bases and J 9 bases; nucleotides not matched to a gene: 9. This CDR3 has 17 residues. The V gene's germline CDR1 is MDHEN and CDR2 SYDVKM. As DNA, the CDR3 is TGTGCCAGCAGTTTATGGGGGACAGGGGGCACCTTGGGGCCCCAGCATTTT. Translation: CASSLWGTGGTLGPQHF.